The sequence of this TCR beta chain was determined in a study of Ad26.COV2.S vaccination and SARS-CoV-2 variants. Study-level points and caveats: Post-vaccination spike-specific CD8+ and CD4+ T cell responses reportedly had substantial breadth.

On this clone itself: Its specificity is unknown.

Treatment in this sample: roughly 20 received Ad26.COV2.S at low or high dose, single or two shots; 5 received placebo; per-sample allocation not given. After the first vaccine or placebo injection, samples were drawn on day 63. Germline V gives CDR1 SGHRS, CDR2 YFSETQ. This CDR3 has 17 amino acids. J gave up 0 bases and V 4 bases, and 9 bases lay outside the gene matches. Profiling relied on immunoSEQ multiplex PCR, and the TCRdb table lists in-frame clones only, not all of them. The sample lists hundreds of thousands of clones, around 83% seen once, with around 3% in the top ten. This clonotype was obtained from a person between 18 and 65 years old who received the Ad26.COV2.S COVID-19 vaccine or a placebo. Here the sequenced sample was peripheral blood, taken in a trial of Ad26.COV2.S vaccine versus placebo. V usage is TRBV5-1 and J usage is TRBJ2-7; 11 positions agree with TRBD2. The CDR3 loop is CASSAGLAAISSYEQYF. CDR3 DNA: TGCGCCAGCAGCGCGGGACTAGCGGCAATCAGCTCCTACGAGCAGTACTTC.